The subject of this entry is one T cell receptor (beta chain). V dropped 6 bases and J dropped 3 bases, with 28 bases sitting between them. The V gene's germline CDR1 is SQVTM and CDR2 ANQGSEA. The CDR3 loop spans 18 amino acids. This sample is part of a study of cytotoxic CD8 clonotypes in ibrutinib-treated CLL. Study-level information: Outcomes included some 24 partial and 2 complete responses; after median roughly 71 months, 14 stayed remitted and approximately 12 progressed.

This table comes from immunoSEQ multiplex PCR, and its TCRdb copy is limited to in-frame clones, with some not included. The data show about 150,000 clones, 75% to 85% seen once. This clonotype was sampled from a human donor with chronic lymphocytic leukemia. The chain is built from TRBV29-1 and TRBJ2-3, with D perhaps given as TRBD1 or TRBD2 (5 bases each). The specimen comprised PBMCs, sampled after 12 months of ibrutinib treatment. CDR3 nucleotide sequence: TGCAGCGTAAGGGACCTCCTACAATACTACCTGGGGACAGATACGCAGTATTTT. Residues: CSVRDLLQYYLGTDTQYF.